The rows below give T cell receptor beta chains drawn from one sample of a study of cytomegalovirus exposure and HLA in healthy donors. Only in-frame clones appear in the TCRdb table, and some are missing; sequencing was by immunoSEQ multiplex PCR. The repertoire has roughly 110,000 clones, around 80% of them found once; the top ten carry roughly 6%. Sample: PBMCs. All receptors come from a woman aged 50 to 60 in good health and CMV-seropositive. Both conserved end residues are part of each CDR3.

>TRBV6-5|TRBJ1-4
CASRAQGAFGEKLFF
>TRBV7-6|TRBJ2-7
CASSPNKLGQSSYEQYF
>TRBV5-4|TRBJ1-6
CASTKGSPGGSPLHF
>TRBV11-2|TRBJ1-2
CASSSTKDRFSDNYGYTF
>TRBV4-1|TRBJ1-2
CASSQDRGQGRYGYTF
>TRBV18|TRBJ1-1
CASSPAQGAWAEAFF
>TRBV10-3|TRBJ1-1
CAISDQGTTEAFF
>TRBV10-3|TRBJ1-4
CAIKAGTNEKLFF
>TRBV28|TRBJ2-7
CASSLPLGASGEQYF
>TRBV9|TRBJ2-1
CASSVGRVGTEQFF
>TRBV18|TRBJ1-6
CASSPQGALPYNSPLHF
>TRBV7-9|NA
CASSPQQSRISYEQYF
>TRBV28|TRBJ2-1
CASSFYLPSVGLKRNEQFF
>TRBV27|TRBJ2-7
CASSLYPRAAYEQYF
>TRBV15|TRBJ2-2
CATSIRGSNTGELFF
>TRBV6-5|TRBJ2-7
CASRGQGAGSYEQYF
>TRBV10-3|TRBJ1-6
CAISQPSGTGDSPLHF
>TRBV5-4|TRBJ1-1
CASSLVQGVGAFF
>TRBV11-2|TRBJ1-1
CASSLGGNTEAFF
>TRBV19|TRBJ2-7
CASSQRPGTAYEQYF
>TRBV5-6|TRBJ1-6
CASSLDIGDIGSYNSPLHF
>TRBV5-1|TRBJ1-1
CASSLEGLPNTEAFF
>TRBV7-2|TRBJ1-2
CASSLILYGYTF
>TRBV13|TRBJ2-3
CASSLTSGGATQYF
>TRBV7-2|TRBJ2-3
CASSLARVTDTQYF
>TRBV20-1|TRBJ2-7
CSARSGTEQYF
>TRBV6-5|TRBJ1-1
CASSYSGAGVAEAFF
>TRBV5-1|TRBJ2-3
CASSLAESSTDTQYF
>TRBV5-1|TRBJ2-1
CASSSATTGGYNEQFF
>TRBV5-1|TRBJ1-1
CASSEGTGVYGAFF
>TRBV6-1|TRBJ2-3
CASSATSGGITDTQYF
>TRBV5-1|TRBJ2-1
CASSLAVWTANNEQFF
>TRBV4-2|TRBJ1-1
CASSPRTGMNTEAFF
>TRBV6-1|TRBJ1-6
CASSEQQGLAPLHF
>TRBV7-6|TRBJ2-3
CASSLAPRGDTQYF
>TRBV13|TRBJ1-1
CASSRRALNTEAFF
>TRBV7-9|TRBJ2-5
CASSSGIQETQYF
>TRBV19|TRBJ2-7
CASSPGQLYEQYF
>TRBV11-3|TRBJ2-7
CASSFRRPAYEQYF
>TRBV7-9|TRBJ2-7
CASSPSGGPTYEQYF
>TRBV5-1|TRBJ2-5
CASSPGTSTQETQYF
>TRBV5-1|TRBJ2-7
CASSRDGGVYEQYF
>TRBV5-1|NA
CASSSAPAGHEQYF
>TRBV6-5|TRBJ2-5
CASSYRSGMGQYF
>TRBV5-1|TRBJ2-7
CASSLDGTLTYEQYF
>TRBV4-1|TRBJ2-3
CASSRAGTGGIDTQYF
>TRBV5-1|TRBJ2-1
CASSPQTDYNEQFF
>TRBV28|TRBJ1-5
CASRKDREVQPQHF
>TRBV2|TRBJ1-4
CASSEGEGRTRMFF
>TRBV6-1|TRBJ1-1
CACNRGINTEAFF
>TRBV7-2|TRBJ1-5
CASSLDRVSKPQHF
>TRBV6-5|TRBJ1-1
CASSWPRTGRTEAFF
>TRBV28|TRBJ2-7
CASSLLGATGEQYF
>TRBV28|TRBJ1-4
CASSLGGWDEKLFF
>TRBV5-4|TRBJ1-6
CASSLDRGLTPLHF
>TRBV7-2|TRBJ2-7
CASSLDRGHEQYF
>TRBV7-6|TRBJ1-1
CASSSQRGRSGNTEAFF
>TRBV7-2|TRBJ2-2
CASSLGQWGPGELFF